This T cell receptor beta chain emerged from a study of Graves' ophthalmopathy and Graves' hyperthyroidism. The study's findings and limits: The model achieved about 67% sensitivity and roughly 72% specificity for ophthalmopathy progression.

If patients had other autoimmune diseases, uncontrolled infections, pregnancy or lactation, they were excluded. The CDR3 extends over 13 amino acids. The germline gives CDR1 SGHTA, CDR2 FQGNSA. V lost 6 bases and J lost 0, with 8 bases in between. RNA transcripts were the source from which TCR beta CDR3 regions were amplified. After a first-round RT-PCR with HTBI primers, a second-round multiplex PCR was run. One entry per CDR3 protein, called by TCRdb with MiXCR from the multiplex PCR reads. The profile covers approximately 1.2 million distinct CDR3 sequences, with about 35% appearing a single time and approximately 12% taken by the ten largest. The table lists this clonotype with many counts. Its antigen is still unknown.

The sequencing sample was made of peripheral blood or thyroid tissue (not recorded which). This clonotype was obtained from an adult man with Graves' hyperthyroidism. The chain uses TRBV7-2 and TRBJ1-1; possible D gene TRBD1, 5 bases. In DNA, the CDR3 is TGTGCCAGCAGGGGGGGAATGAACACTGAAGCTTTCTTT. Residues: CASRGGMNTEAFF.